The 10 T cell receptor beta chains in this list originate from one sample, sequenced in a study of shared clonotypes between healthy human individuals. Terminally differentiated effector memory CD45RA+ cells were excluded from the naive CD8 cells, which were CD45RO-negative and positively selected for CCR7. Using immunoSEQ multiplex PCR, the repertoire was profiled, and TCRdb retains in-frame clones only, with some absent. This sample has about 2.1 million clones, with about 93% found just once. The sequencing input was naive CD8+ T cells from PBMCs. The receptors derive from a young man in good health. Some clones in this sample may be carry-over from other donors' samples.

This clone was counted only a few times. The rearrangement links TRBV28 to TRBJ1-1, with TRBD1 matching over 9 bases. The germline V gene has CDR1 MDHEN and CDR2 SYDVKM. CDR3 length: 20 residues. The ends lost 6 bases at V and 3 bases at J; junction bases unmatched: 23. The CDR3 protein is CASRGPLLPGQGPAYTEAFF. Here the CDR3 DNA reads TGTGCCAGCAGGGGGCCCCTCCTTCCGGGACAGGGCCCTGCCTACACTGAAGCTTTCTTT.

The chain recombines TRBV5-1 with TRBJ1-2; D unresolved. Germline CDR1 is SGHRS and CDR2 is YFSETQ. Trimming pared 4 bases from V and 4 bases from J, leaving 11 bases between. This CDR3 spans 13 amino acids. CDR3 in amino acids: CASSAGRIYGYTF. The CDR3, as DNA: TGCGCCAGCAGCGCTGGACGGATCTATGGCTACACCTTC.

A single count supports this clone. The chain is built from TRBV13 and TRBJ2-6; the D gene is possibly TRBD2 (5 bases). V was cut by 5 bases and J by 4 bases, with 9 bases left in between. Looked up from germline, CDR1 is PRHDT and CDR2 is FYEKMQ (reference sequence). This CDR3 spans 14 amino acids. CDR3 sequence: CASSRGRGANVLTF. The CDR3 DNA sequence: TGTGCCAGCAGCCGGGGAAGAGGGGCCAACGTCCTGACTTTC.

The J gene is TRBJ2-2, the V gene TRBV27; D is uncertain. The length of the CDR3 is 14 residues. V was shortened by 0 bases and J by 7 bases, with 9 bases between the two germline ends. Germline CDR1 is MNHEY and CDR2 is SMNVEV (reference sequence). The CDR3 sequence is CASSLSGRFGELFF. The CDR3 coding sequence is TGTGCCAGCAGTTTATCGGGTCGGTTCGGGGAGCTGTTTTTT.

This chain links TRBV18 with TRBJ1-1, with 7 bases aligning to TRBD1. With V trimmed by 6 bases and J by 1 base, 2 bases remained unmatched. The CDR3 is made up of 13 amino acids. Germline loops: CDR1 KGHSH, CDR2 LQKENI. The CDR3 loop is CASSGTANTEAFF. The CDR3 bases are TGTGCCAGCTCCGGGACAGCGAACACTGAAGCTTTCTTT. Full variable domain (rest looked up from reference TRBV18 and TRBJ1-1): NAGVMQNPRHLVRRRGQEARLRCSPMKGHSHVYWYRQLPEEGLKFMVYLQKENIIDESGMPKERFSAEFPKEGPSILRIQQVVRGDSAAYFCASSGTANTEAFFGQGTRLTVV.

This clone has more than one count but fewer than ten. Other DNA sequences from this sample encode an identical CDR3 as well. This rearrangement joins TRBV19 to TRBJ2-7; maybe TRBD1 (6 bases). Germline lookup yields CDR1 LNHDA and CDR2 SQIVND (reference sequence). Trimming cost V 3 bases and J 2 bases, with 8 bases left between them. There are 13 residues in the CDR3. The CDR3 DNA sequence: TGTGCCAGTAGTATCAACAGGGCCTACGAGCAGTACTTC. It is translated as CASSINRAYEQYF.

The chain combines TRBV28 with TRBJ1-4; TRBD1 agrees at 11 bases. Trimming removed 1 base from V and 0 bases from J; junction bases left unmatched: 4. CDR1 is MDHEN and CDR2 is SYDVKM in the germline V gene. The CDR3 length is 18 residues. The CDR3 DNA reads as TGTGCCAGCAGTTTATTGGGGACAGGGGGAGCAACTAATGAAAAACTGTTTTTT. It translates to CASSLLGTGGATNEKLFF.

The gene calls are TRBV5-4 and TRBJ2-1; D not certain. CDR3 length: 13 amino acids. The V and J ends lost 4 bases and 8 bases respectively, with 13 bases between them. Looked up from germline, CDR1 is SGHNT and CDR2 is YYREEE (reference sequence). The DNA of the CDR3 is TGTGCCAGCAGCACCGTCCCCGGCCATGAGCAGTTCTTC. This translates into CASSTVPGHEQFF.

V and J are TRBV6-5 and TRBJ2-7; D perhaps matches TRBD2 (6 bases). CDR1 MNHEY and CDR2 SVGAGI come from the germline V gene. V was pared by 3 bases and J by 2 bases, with 11 bases between. CDR3 length: 14 amino acids. This CDR3 is CASSYHLAAYEQYF. Written as DNA, the CDR3 is TGTGCCAGCAGTTATCATTTAGCGGCCTACGAGCAGTACTTC.

This clone was observed a single time. The rearrangement links TRBV11-2 to TRBJ2-3; possibly TRBD1 for D (5 bases). Trimming pared 5 bases from V and 2 bases from J, leaving 20 bases between. CDR1 is SGHAT, CDR2 FQNNGV, per germline. This CDR3 contains 17 residues. The CDR3 loop is CASSNLGQGLITDTQYF. The DNA for the CDR3 is TGTGCCAGCAGCAACCTAGGGCAGGGCCTCATCACAGATACGCAGTATTTT.